The source of this TCR beta chain is a study of cytotoxic CD8 clonotypes in ibrutinib-treated CLL. Study context: 11 relapsed/refractory, around 14 treatment-naive; around 18 IGHV unmutated. Responses: roughly 25 partial, 2 complete; after median around 70 months, about 15 stayed remitted, 12 progressed.

TCRdb keeps only in-frame clones here, not all; method: immunoSEQ multiplex PCR. The data show some 140,000 clones, with roughly three quarters seen just once and roughly 13% held by the top ten. To note about this clone: Antigen unknown.

Trimming pared 5 bases from V and 8 bases from J, leaving 3 bases between. The germline V gene encodes CDR1 DFQATT and CDR2 SNEGSKA (reference sequence). CDR3 length equals 8 residues. Study-level results: Clonality went up at the time of ibrutinib response, stayed stable in sustained remission, and later dropped back toward its baseline level at progression.

This receptor was identified in a human donor with chronic lymphocytic leukemia. This material consisted of PBMCs, taken after 12 months of ibrutinib treatment. V is TRBV20-1 and J is TRBJ1-2; no reliable D call. Here the CDR3 reads CSAWGYTF. CDR3 DNA sequence: TGCAGTGCTTGGGGCTACACCTTC.